This passage covers 19 T cell receptor beta chains from one sample sequenced in a study of cytomegalovirus exposure and HLA in healthy donors. The primer mix had 60 Vbeta and 13 Jbeta primers. The method was immunoSEQ multiplex PCR; TCRdb's version includes in-frame clones alone and lacks a portion of them. The data hold about 150,000 clones, with around 80% observed a single time. Sequenced material: PBMCs. These receptors were collected from a woman in her thirties or forties in good health and CMV-seropositive.

The chain uses TRBV11-2 and TRBJ2-7; the match to TRBD2 covers 7 bases. Germline values: CDR1 SGHAT, CDR2 FQNNGV. CDR3 length: 15 amino acids. Trimming cost V 0 bases and J 6 bases; bases outside gene matches: 8. CDR3 coding DNA: TGTGCCAGCAGCTTAGATCTTCTCGCGGGGGTCGAGCAGTACTTC. As protein: CASSLDLLAGVEQYF.

The CDR3 DNA sequence: TGTGCCAGCAGCATGAATAGACAGGGGTACACCGGGGAGCTGTTTTTT. It specifies CASSMNRQGYTGELFF. The rearrangement joins TRBV7-2 to TRBJ2-2; 8 positions match TRBD1. This CDR3 contains 16 residues. Germline V CDR1 and CDR2: SGHTA, FQGNSA. V was pared by 5 bases and J by 3 bases, with 8 bases of the junction left unmatched. Together with reference TRBV7-2 and TRBJ2-2, the CDR3 gives the full variable domain: GAGVSQSPSNKVTEKGKDVELRCDPISGHTALYWYRQSLGQGLEFLIYFQGNSAPDKSGLPSDRFSAERTGGSVSTLTIQRTQQEDSAVYLCASSMNRQGYTGELFFGEGSRLTVL.

The chain carries TRBV6-1 and TRBJ1-1; TRBD1 aligns across 10 bases. V trimming: 6 bases; J trimming: 5 bases; junction bases outside the gene matches: 6. Per germline, CDR1 MNHNS and CDR2 SASEGT. The CDR3 sequence is 14 residues long. CDR3 in amino acids: CASRPRDRGTEAFF. CDR3 DNA: TGTGCCAGCAGACCTAGGGACAGGGGTACTGAAGCTTTCTTT.

This chain joins TRBV4-1 and TRBJ2-5; TRBD2 agrees at 7 bases. CDR1 MGHRA and CDR2 YSYEKL come from the germline V gene. This CDR3 has 17 amino acids. V trimming: 3 bases; J trimming: 0 bases; junction bases outside the gene matches: 10. The CDR3 reads CASSHPRAGDHQETQYF. CDR3 nucleotides: TGCGCCAGCAGCCACCCTCGGGCGGGAGATCACCAAGAGACCCAGTACTTC.

This chain uses TRBV11-3 with TRBJ1-6; D might be TRBD1 (5 bases). The CDR3 is made up of 13 amino acids. The germline V gene has CDR1 SGHNT and CDR2 YENEEA. V shed 3 bases and J shed 7 bases, with 7 bases lying between them. The CDR3 DNA sequence: TGTGCCAGCAGCTTGGGGCAAAATTCACCCCTCCACTTT. Its translation: CASSLGQNSPLHF.

This chain uses TRBV5-1 with TRBJ1-2; 11 bases agree with TRBD1. Trimming took 4 bases from V and 2 from J; bases not matched to a gene: 10. The CDR3 extends over 17 amino acids. CDR1 and CDR2 from the germline V gene are SGHRS and YFSETQ. CDR3 bases: TGCGCCAGCAGCCCAATCCGGGACAGGGGGTTCAACTATGGCTACACCTTC. Residues: CASSPIRDRGFNYGYTF.

The J gene is TRBJ2-5, the V gene TRBV5-1; D possibly corresponds to TRBD1 (6 bases). In germline, CDR1 is SGHRS, CDR2 YFSETQ. Trimming shortened V by 1 base and J by 5 bases, and 9 bases separated the two germline ends. The CDR3 runs to 13 residues. CDR3 sequence reads: CASSLTGSETQYF. CDR3 coding DNA: TGCGCCAGCAGCTTGACAGGGTCGGAGACCCAGTACTTC.

The rearrangement uses TRBV29-1 and TRBJ2-1; TRBD2 matches at 13 bases. In germline, CDR1 is SQVTM, CDR2 ANQGSEA. This CDR3 is 15 amino acids long. Trimming at V came to 5 bases and at J to 3 bases, leaving 4 bases not matched to a gene. CDR3 nucleotides: TGCAGCGTTAACGGACTAGCGGGAGACTACAATGAGCAGTTCTTC. The encoded protein is CSVNGLAGDYNEQFF.

J is TRBJ2-7 and V is TRBV28, with TRBD2 matching 9 bases. The V gene's germline CDR1 is MDHEN and CDR2 SYDVKM. J was trimmed by 1 base and V by 9 bases; bases with no gene match: 10. The CDR3 consists of 15 residues. This CDR3 reads CASSSSGMGSYEQYF. The CDR3 bases are TGTGCCAGTTCGTCTAGCGGGATGGGGTCCTACGAGCAGTACTTC.

The V gene is TRBV28, the J gene TRBJ2-2, with a tentative D call TRBD1 (5 bases). Trimming took off 5 bases at V and 5 bases at J, with 12 bases between the two ends. Germline lookup yields CDR1 MDHEN and CDR2 SYDVKM. This CDR3 spans 14 amino acids. CDR3 protein: CASSPDRLTGELFF. The CDR3 coding sequence is TGTGCCAGCAGTCCTGACAGACTGACCGGGGAGCTGTTTTTT. The variable domain in full, with the rest retrieved from reference TRBV28 and TRBJ2-2, is DVKVTQSSRYLVKRTGEKVFLECVQDMDHENMFWYRQDPGLGLRLIYFSYDVKMKEKGDIPEGYSVSREKKERFSLILESASTNQTSMYLCASSPDRLTGELFFGEGSRLTVL.

This clone turned up a few times. This chain connects TRBV5-6 to TRBJ1-1, with D tentatively TRBD1 (6 bases). V lost 3 bases to trimming and J lost 1 base, with 10 bases between them. Looked up from germline, CDR1 is SGHDT and CDR2 is YYEEEE. This CDR3 spans 14 amino acids. The DNA of the CDR3 is TGTGCCAGCAGCTCGGACAGAAGGAACACTGAAGCTTTCTTT. Amino acids: CASSSDRRNTEAFF.

The V gene is TRBV4-1, the J gene TRBJ1-2; D possibly corresponds to TRBD1 (5 bases). Germline CDR1 MGHRA, CDR2 YSYEKL. The CDR3 extends over 13 amino acids. V was shortened by 7 bases and J by 2 bases, with 11 bases between the two germline ends. The CDR3 DNA reads as TGCGCCAGCACCCCGGGGGGAAACTATGGCTACACCTTC. It encodes CASTPGGNYGYTF.

The gene calls are TRBV28 and TRBJ1-2; 8 nucleotides line up with TRBD1. The CDR3 runs to 15 residues. Per the germline V gene, CDR1 is MDHEN and CDR2 is SYDVKM. Germline trimming cut 6 bases from V and 4 bases from J; bases unmatched to any gene: 10. CDR3 region: CASSPPGGAGYGYTF. CDR3 sequence (DNA): TGTGCCAGCAGCCCACCAGGGGGCGCGGGCTATGGCTACACCTTC.

V and J are TRBV5-4 and TRBJ2-3, with TRBD2 matching over 10 bases. CDR1 and CDR2 from the germline V gene are SGHNT and YYREEE (reference sequence). This CDR3 has 15 amino acids. The V and J ends lost 2 bases and 4 bases, in that order; junction bases with no gene match: 4. CDR3 nucleotide sequence: TGTGCCAGCAGCTTTTCAGCGGGGGGGCCAGATACGCAGTATTTT. Protein: CASSFSAGGPDTQYF.

V usage is TRBV5-1 and J usage is TRBJ2-3; 8 bases are shared with TRBD2. The germline gives CDR1 SGHRS, CDR2 YFSETQ. Trimming cost V 4 bases and J 5 bases; bases outside gene matches: 9. The CDR3 is made up of 15 amino acids. CDR3 nucleotides: TGCGCCAGCAGCGTGGCGGGACTAGTAATAGATACGCAGTATTTT. It is translated as CASSVAGLVIDTQYF.

The rearrangement joins TRBV4-1 to TRBJ2-1; tentative D call: TRBD1 (6 bases). This CDR3 contains 15 residues. Per the germline V gene, CDR1 is MGHRA and CDR2 is YSYEKL. The ends were cut back, 1 base at V and 8 bases at J, with 15 bases in the middle. The CDR3 reads CASSQGQAQSDEQFF. The CDR3 DNA sequence: TGCGCCAGCAGCCAAGGACAGGCCCAAAGTGATGAGCAGTTCTTC.

The chain couples TRBV11-2 to TRBJ1-2; no clear D gene. CDR1 and CDR2 from the germline V gene are SGHAT and FQNNGV. This CDR3 is 13 amino acids long. Trimming left V 5 bases short and J 3 bases short, with 10 bases between. The CDR3 loop is CASSREADYGYTF. The CDR3 region has the DNA TGTGCCAGCAGCCGGGAGGCGGACTATGGCTACACCTTC.

This clone showed up just a few times. Other DNA sequences in this specimen translate into the identical CDR3. This chain's CDR3 is CAWSLTGLNEKLFF. The CDR3 DNA reads as TGTGCCTGGAGTCTCACAGGGCTTAATGAAAAACTGTTTTTT. V usage is TRBV30 and J usage is TRBJ1-4; TRBD1 might be the D (6 bases). The CDR3 loop spans 14 amino acids. Between the trimmed V and J ends, which lost 2 bases and 4 bases, there was a span of 11 bases. From germline, CDR1 is GTSNPN and CDR2 SVGIG (reference sequence).

This clone has only a few counts. The V call is TRBV19, the J call TRBJ1-5, with D perhaps TRBD1 (6 bases). Trimming pared 6 bases from V and 4 bases from J, leaving 13 bases between. The CDR3 runs 14 residues. CDR1 is LNHDA, CDR2 SQIVND, per germline (reference sequence). The CDR3 loop is CASRNRDQNQPQHF. CDR3 in DNA: TGTGCCAGTAGGAACAGGGACCAAAATCAGCCCCAGCATTTT.